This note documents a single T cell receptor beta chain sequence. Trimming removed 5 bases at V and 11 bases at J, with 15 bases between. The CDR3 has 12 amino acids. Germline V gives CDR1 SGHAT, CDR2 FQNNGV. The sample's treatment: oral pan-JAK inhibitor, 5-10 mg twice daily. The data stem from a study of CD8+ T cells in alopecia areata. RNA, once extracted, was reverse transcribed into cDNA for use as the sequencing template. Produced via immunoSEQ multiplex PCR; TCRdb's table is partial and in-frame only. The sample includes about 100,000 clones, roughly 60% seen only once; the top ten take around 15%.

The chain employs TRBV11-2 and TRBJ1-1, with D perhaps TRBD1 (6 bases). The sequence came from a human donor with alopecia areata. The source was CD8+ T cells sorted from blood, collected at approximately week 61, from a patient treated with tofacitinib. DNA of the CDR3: TGTGCCAGCAGCCAGAACAGGGTTGGGGCTTTCTTT. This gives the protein CASSQNRVGAFF. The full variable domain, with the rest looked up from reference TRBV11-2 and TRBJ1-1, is EAGVAQSPRYKIIEKRQSVAFWCNPISGHATLYWYQQILGQGPKLLIQFQNNGVVDDSQLPKDRFSAERLKGVDSTLKIQPAKLEDSAVYLCASSQNRVGAFFGQGTRLTVV.